Each of the 32 T cell receptor beta chains below was sequenced from the same sample in a study of blood T cells in healthy people across ages. Sample-barcoded 5' priming and a J-beta primer mix drove a second PCR of roughly 6 to 12 cycles. TCRdb ran MiXCR on the 5' RACE reads and lists one entry per CDR3 protein. Altogether about 2 million distinct CDR3 sequences are present, about 49% being singletons, with the ten largest covering around 2.1%. Sequenced: blood. These receptors all come from a woman between 40 and 50 years old in good health.

The rearrangement joins TRBV7-9 to TRBJ1-6; D may be TRBD1 (5 bases). This CDR3 region has 15 residues. Trimming stripped 4 bases from V and 8 bases from J, with 15 bases between. Germline CDR1 and CDR2: SEHNR and FQNEAQ (reference sequence). This chain's CDR3 is CASSSPAGGHSPLHF. The CDR3 coding sequence is TGTGCCAGCAGCTCCCCCGCCGGGGGACATTCACCCCTCCACTTT.

This clonotype appeared a few times. The V gene is TRBV7-2, the J gene TRBJ2-3; 9 bases agree with TRBD2. The J segment lost 6 bases and the V segment lost 3 bases, leaving 16 bases of the junction unmatched. Germline values: CDR1 SGHTA, CDR2 FQGNSA. This CDR3 contains 18 residues. The CDR3 sequence: CASSFRPGWRGGADTQYF. Written as DNA, the CDR3 is TGTGCCAGCAGCTTCCGGCCGGGATGGCGGGGGGGTGCTGATACGCAGTATTTT.

The chain is built from TRBV5-1 and TRBJ2-2; D ambiguous. Germline CDR1 is SGHRS and CDR2 is YFSETQ. Trimming removed 0 bases from V and 6 bases from J, with 12 bases in between. This CDR3 comprises 15 residues. The CDR3 DNA follows: TGCGCCAGCAGCTTGGGTCCGGAAATCTCCGGGGAGCTGTTTTTT. It translates to CASSLGPEISGELFF.

This clonotype was counted a few times. The genes are TRBV5-6 and TRBJ2-1, with D perhaps assigned TRBD1 or TRBD2 (5 bases each). Germline CDR1 reads SGHDT; CDR2 reads YYEEEE. The CDR3 is 13 residues long. Deletions cut 4 bases from V and 5 bases from J, with 10 bases between. In DNA, the CDR3 is TGTGCCAGCAGCGACGGGACCCACAATGAGCAGTTCTTC. Its protein is CASSDGTHNEQFF.

This clonotype has only one observation. The rearrangement uses TRBV6-5 and TRBJ2-2; D gene ambiguous. The CDR3 is made up of 15 amino acids. The V end lost 4 bases, the J end lost 0 bases, and 9 bases lay between the germline ends. CDR1 is MNHEY, CDR2 SVGAGI, per germline. CDR3 coding DNA: TGTGCCAGCAGTTTTACGGACCCGAACACCGGGGAGCTGTTTTTT. Translated: CASSFTDPNTGELFF.

In its sample, this clonotype was seen a few times. The CDR3 DNA is TGCAGCGTTCGCGACAGGCCTCAGTCCTCATACGAGCAGTACTTC. Translation: CSVRDRPQSSYEQYF. This sequence joins TRBV29-1 and TRBJ2-7, with D possibly TRBD1 on 6 matching bases. The V gene lost 5 bases and the J gene lost 4 bases, with 21 bases spanning the gap. CDR1 and CDR2 from the germline V gene are SQVTM and ANQGSEA. The CDR3 is made up of 15 amino acids.

This rearrangement joins TRBV6-6 to TRBJ2-7; 9 bases align to TRBD1. This CDR3 is 15 amino acids long. Germline V CDR1 and CDR2: MNHNY, SVGAGI (reference sequence). Germline trimming cut 5 bases from V and 2 bases from J; bases unmatched to any gene: 7. CDR3 sequence reads: CASSKPGQGTYEQYF. For the CDR3, the DNA is TGTGCCAGCAGTAAACCGGGACAGGGAACCTACGAGCAGTACTTC.

J is TRBJ1-2 and V is TRBV6-1, with D possibly being TRBD1 (6 bases). Germline V CDR1 and CDR2: MNHNS, SASEGT. This CDR3 has 17 amino acids. Trimming removed 5 bases from V and 4 bases from J, with 23 bases in between. The DNA for the CDR3 is TGTGCCAGCAGTCCCACGCCCCACAGGGCCGTCGGCTATGGCTACACCTTC. It codes for CASSPTPHRAVGYGYTF.

This clonotype occurred a few times. The chain uses TRBV20-1 and TRBJ2-3; D is undetermined. This CDR3 contains 12 residues. Germline V gene data show CDR1 as DFQATT and CDR2 as SNEGSKA (reference sequence). V lost 6 bases and J 6 bases, leaving 13 bases between the germline ends. Written as DNA, the CDR3 is TGCAGTGCAAGAATAGATTGGGATACGCAGTATTTT. Translated: CSARIDWDTQYF.

The gene calls are TRBV2 and TRBJ2-2; 7 bases align to TRBD1. This CDR3 spans 17 amino acids. Germline V gene lookup returns CDR1 SNHLY and CDR2 FYNNEI. V shed 6 bases, J shed 6 bases, and the junction held 16 bases outside the gene matches. The CDR3 bases are TGTGCCAGCAGGAGGGAAGGGGGCGCCTCCTTCCCCGGGGAGCTGTTTTTT. Amino acid sequence: CASRREGGASFPGELFF.

The genes are TRBV21-1 and TRBJ2-7. TRBV21-1 constitutes a pseudogene. The CDR3 covers 15 residues. The CDR3 protein is CASSKQQGGSYEQYF. DNA of the CDR3: TGTGCCAGCAGCAAACAGCAGGGGGGCTCCTACGAGCAGTACTTC.

The rearrangement links TRBV28 to TRBJ2-5; D unclear. The CDR3 runs 13 residues. The germline V gene encodes CDR1 MDHEN and CDR2 SYDVKM. V lost 10 bases, J lost 2 bases, and 14 bases lay in between. The CDR3 DNA reads TGTGCCACCCTAACATGGGGTCAAGAGACCCAGTACTTC. It specifies CATLTWGQETQYF.

The rearrangement joins TRBV4-3 to TRBJ1-2, with a tentative D call TRBD1 (6 bases). V lost 1 base to trimming and J lost 8 bases, with 17 bases between them. The CDR3 runs 15 residues. The germline gives CDR1 LGHNA, CDR2 YSLEER. This CDR3 reads CASSQGARGAQGYTF. CDR3 sequence (DNA): TGCGCCAGCAGCCAAGGGGCACGGGGGGCGCAGGGCTACACCTTC.

The chain uses TRBV28 and TRBJ2-2; TRBD2 might be the D (5 bases). The CDR3 totals 15 residues. Germline CDR1 is MDHEN and CDR2 is SYDVKM. With 3 bases removed from V and 4 bases from J, the gap between germline ends came to 12 bases. The CDR3 spells CASSLTTASTGELFF. The CDR3 nucleotides read TGTGCCAGCAGTTTGACTACGGCTTCCACCGGGGAGCTGTTTTTT.

This clonotype was picked up a small number of times. The gene calls are TRBV5-6 and TRBJ1-6, with 8 bases that match TRBD1. Germline V gene lookup returns CDR1 SGHDT and CDR2 YYEEEE. The junction had 5 bases not matched to a gene; V was cut back by 4 bases and J by 5 bases. The CDR3 runs 15 residues. The CDR3 coding sequence is TGTGCCAGCAGCCAGGGGGACAGGCATAATTCACCCCTCCACTTT. Its translation: CASSQGDRHNSPLHF. Variable domain in full (rest from reference TRBV5-6 and TRBJ1-6): DAGVTQSPTHLIKTRGQQVTLRCSPKSGHDTVSWYQQALGQGPQFIFQYYEEEERQRGNFPDRFSGHQFPNYSSELNVNALLLGDSALYLCASSQGDRHNSPLHFGNGTRLTVT.

J is TRBJ2-3 and V is TRBV5-8, with D possibly matching TRBD2 (7 bases). The CDR3 totals 16 residues. V was clipped by 6 bases and J by 4 bases, with 21 bases between them. Germline CDR1 SGHTS, CDR2 YDEGEE. CDR3 nucleotide sequence: TGTGCCAGCACAAAGCTGAGGGGGGGGGCCGCAGATACGCAGTATTTT. Its protein is CASTKLRGGAADTQYF.

The CDR3 loop is CASSLVLLTGQGANVLTF. The CDR3 DNA reads as TGTGCCAGCAGCTTAGTTCTCCTGACAGGCCAGGGGGCCAACGTCCTGACTTTC. The chain couples TRBV7-8 to TRBJ2-6; a possible D gene is TRBD1 (6 bases). Trimming pared 1 base from V and 4 bases from J, leaving 17 bases between. This CDR3 has 18 residues. The germline V gene encodes CDR1 SGHVS and CDR2 FQNEAQ.

A few counts support this clonotype. V usage is TRBV29-1 and J usage is TRBJ2-3, with D maybe TRBD1 (6 bases). The germline V gene has CDR1 SQVTM and CDR2 ANQGSEA. The V and J ends lost 6 bases and 4 bases respectively, with 17 bases between them. There are 14 residues in the CDR3. The CDR3 nucleotides read TGCAGCGTGTTACAGGGCGAAAGGGCAGATACGCAGTATTTT. Amino acids: CSVLQGERADTQYF.

The chain combines TRBV28 with TRBJ2-1; 14 bases are shared with TRBD2. The CDR3 is 17 amino acids. V lost 6 bases, J lost 6 bases, and 10 bases stayed unmatched. Germline V gene lookup returns CDR1 MDHEN and CDR2 SYDVKM. CDR3 DNA sequence: TGTGCCAGCAGCCCCTGGGGTGGGACTAGCGGGGGCAATGAGCAGTTCTTC. Amino acids: CASSPWGGTSGGNEQFF.

This clonotype was counted only a few times. The V gene is TRBV29-1, the J gene TRBJ2-3; D not resolved. Germline CDR1 is SQVTM and CDR2 is ANQGSEA. The CDR3 runs 13 residues. Trimming removed 4 bases from V and 0 bases from J, with 8 bases in between. The CDR3 loop reads CSVVNGSTDTQYF. Written as DNA, the CDR3 is TGCAGCGTTGTAAACGGGAGCACAGATACGCAGTATTTT.

This clonotype was counted a few times. This chain connects TRBV7-2 to TRBJ2-7; 8 bases are a match to TRBD2. With 5 bases clipped from V and 1 base from J, the junction kept 13 bases outside the gene matches. The CDR3 runs to 17 residues. Germline V gene data show CDR1 as SGHTA and CDR2 as FQGNSA. The CDR3 DNA is TGTGCCAGCAGCGGCACTGATCAGCGGGGGACATCCTACGAGCAGTACTTC. Residues: CASSGTDQRGTSYEQYF.

This clonotype was counted between two and nine times. This chain joins TRBV6-6 and TRBJ2-7; 7 bases match TRBD1. CDR3 size: 14 residues. The J segment lost 5 bases and the V segment lost 2 bases, leaving 6 bases of the junction unmatched. Germline V gene sequence: CDR1 MNHNY, CDR2 SVGAGI (reference sequence). In DNA, the CDR3 is TGTGCCAGCAGTTACGGCCCTGGGACAGACGAGCAGTACTTC. Its translation is CASSYGPGTDEQYF.

There are a few counts of this clonotype. V is TRBV5-1 and J is TRBJ2-5, with a possible D match to TRBD1 (6 bases). Between the trimmed V and J ends, which lost 4 bases and 5 bases, there was a span of 12 bases. CDR1 and CDR2 (germline): SGHRS, YFSETQ. The CDR3 contains 13 residues. CDR3 bases: TGCGCCAGCAGCCCGGGACATTCGGAGACCCAGTACTTC. As protein: CASSPGHSETQYF.

The chain has TRBV7-9 and TRBJ2-7; maybe TRBD2 (6 bases). Trimming cost V 4 bases and J 2 bases, with 6 bases left between them. The length of the CDR3 is 12 residues. Per germline, CDR1 SEHNR and CDR2 FQNEAQ (reference sequence). CDR3 sequence: CASSCGTYEQYF. The CDR3 region has the DNA TGTGCCAGCAGCTGCGGGACCTACGAGCAGTACTTC.

This clonotype was picked up many times. The chain has TRBV7-2 and TRBJ2-6; no reliable D call. Trimming took off 5 bases at V and 0 bases at J, with 8 bases between the two ends. Per germline, CDR1 SGHTA and CDR2 FQGNSA. The CDR3 is 15 amino acids. The CDR3 coding sequence is TGTGCCAGCAGCCCCGATTTCTCTGGGGCCAACGTCCTGACTTTC. It encodes CASSPDFSGANVLTF. Complete variable domain (other parts from reference TRBV7-2 and TRBJ2-6): GAGVSQSPSNKVTEKGKDVELRCDPISGHTALYWYRQSLGQGLEFLIYFQGNSAPDKSGLPSDRFSAERTGGSVSTLTIQRTQQEDSAVYLCASSPDFSGANVLTFGAGSRLTVL.

This clonotype was seen only a few times. The chain carries TRBV7-2 and TRBJ1-2; D is unresolved. Per germline, CDR1 SGHTA and CDR2 FQGNSA. The V end lost 1 base, the J end lost 8 bases, and 11 bases lay between the germline ends. The CDR3 covers 13 residues. CDR3 protein: CASSLGLQSGYTF. DNA for the CDR3: TGTGCCAGCAGCTTAGGACTTCAAAGCGGCTACACCTTC.

This chain connects TRBV7-2 to TRBJ2-7, with D possibly TRBD1 on 5 matching bases. V was trimmed by 4 bases and J by 10 bases, leaving 17 bases between them. The germline V gene has CDR1 SGHTA and CDR2 FQGNSA. This CDR3 is 13 amino acids long. CDR3 nucleotide sequence: TGTGCCAGCAGCTCCCAGGGTTATGGCGGACAGTACTTC. It encodes CASSSQGYGGQYF.

This chain connects TRBV6-1 to TRBJ2-3, with a possible D match to TRBD1 (5 bases). V lost 6 bases and J lost 0, with 19 bases in between. Looked up from germline, CDR1 is MNHNS and CDR2 is SASEGT. The CDR3 contains 17 residues. CDR3: CASSPELLTVSTDTQYF. CDR3 in DNA: TGTGCCAGCAGCCCCGAGCTACTGACAGTTAGCACAGATACGCAGTATTTT.

This chain uses TRBV6-6 with TRBJ1-2, with D hard to call. Per germline, CDR1 MNHNY and CDR2 SVGAGI (reference sequence). The CDR3 runs to 13 residues. Trimming shortened V by 0 bases and J by 4 bases, and 6 bases separated the two germline ends. CDR3 in DNA: TGTGCCAGCAGTTACTCGGCAGCCTATGGCTACACCTTC. This sequence encodes CASSYSAAYGYTF.

The sample holds a few counts of this clonotype. This rearrangement joins TRBV20-1 to TRBJ2-7; no reliable D call. The CDR3 extends over 13 amino acids. Germline CDR1 and CDR2: DFQATT and SNEGSKA (reference sequence). The V end was cut by 3 bases, the J end by 1 base, with 10 bases between. DNA of the CDR3: TGCAGTGCTAGGGTGGCAGGATCCTACGAGCAGTACTTC. Amino acid sequence: CSARVAGSYEQYF.

DNA of the CDR3: TGTGCCAGCAGCTTCACGTGGTTCACAGATACGCAGTATTTT. Translation: CASSFTWFTDTQYF. The chain joins TRBV7-2 to TRBJ2-3; D ambiguous. This CDR3 region has 14 residues. The germline V gene has CDR1 SGHTA and CDR2 FQGNSA. V lost 3 bases and J lost 2, with 9 bases in between.

CDR3 DNA: TGTGCTAGTGGTTTGGGAGTGGGCACGCAGTATTTT. It translates to CASGLGVGTQYF. This sequence joins TRBV12-5 and TRBJ2-3; D is unresolved. The CDR3 is made up of 12 amino acids. V was shortened by 1 base and J by 9 bases, with 8 bases between the two germline ends. Germline V gives CDR1 LGHNT, CDR2 FRNRAP.